Listed below are T cell receptor beta chains from one sample, sequenced in a study of T cells after yellow fever vaccination. TCRdb ran MiXCR on the 5' RACE reads and lists one entry per CDR3 protein. Of approximately 550,000 distinct CDR3 sequences in the sample, 15% to 20% were seen once. Sample: PBMCs, taken 15 days after the yellow fever booster vaccination. These receptors all stem from a man aged 25-45 years who received the YFV17D yellow fever vaccine. Each CDR3 is given with its conserved first and last residue. D genes are given only for firm matches. Expanded clones get a size class; other rows say once, few or many, or leave the size out.

v_call	d_call	j_call	clone_size	cdr3_nt	cdr3_aa
TRBV9	TRBD2	TRBJ2-1	few	TGTGCCAGCACCACGGGGGGGGGTGAGCAGTTCTTC	CASTTGGGEQFF
TRBV29-1	.	TRBJ2-3	few	TGCAGCGTTGAAGACGCGGAGTCTAGCACAGATACGCAGTATTTT	CSVEDAESSTDTQYF
TRBV2	.	TRBJ1-5	.	TGTGCCAGCAGTTCCCCCGGGCAGGGGAGCCAGCCCCAGCATTTT	CASSSPGQGSQPQHF
TRBV5-1	.	TRBJ1-1	.	TGCGCCAGCAGCTTTTGGGGACCCCAATCCACCGAAGCTTTCTTT	CASSFWGPQSTEAFF
TRBV24-1	TRBD1	TRBJ2-7	few	TGTGCCATCGGGACAGGAACCTACGAGCAGTACTTC	CAIGTGTYEQYF
TRBV6-2/TRBV6-3	TRBD1	TRBJ2-7	.	TGTGCCAGCAGTGTTTGGGACAGTACCTACGAGCAGTACTTC	CASSVWDSTYEQYF
TRBV4-2	.	TRBJ2-5	few	TGTGCCAGCAGCCAAGATCTACGGGATTTGTCCTTC	CASSQDLRDLSF
TRBV7-2	.	TRBJ2-3	few	TGTGCCAGCAGCATACAGGGTTGGGGGCAGTATTTT	CASSIQGWGQYF
TRBV3-1	.	TRBJ1-2	.	TGTGCCAGCAGCACTTCGAGGAGGGCTAACTATGGCTACACCTTC	CASSTSRRANYGYTF
TRBV20-1	TRBD2	TRBJ2-7	.	TGCAGTGCTAGATCGGGACTAGCGGGCTACGAGCAGTACTTC	CSARSGLAGYEQYF
TRBV7-8	TRBD2	TRBJ2-1	.	TGTGCCAGCAGCTTAAGCGGGAGCAGGTACAATGAGCAGTTCTTC	CASSLSGSRYNEQFF
TRBV15	.	TRBJ2-5	.	TGTGCCACCAGCAGACCTCAGAAAGAGACCCAGTACTTC	CATSRPQKETQYF
TRBV9	.	TRBJ2-1	.	TGTGCCAGCAGCGTAGCGTCGGACCCGAGGCCGTCGTTCTTC	CASSVASDPRPSFF
TRBV7-9	TRBD2	TRBJ2-1	.	TGTGCCAGCAGCTCCAGGGACTATAGCAGAGTCGAGCAGTTCTTC	CASSSRDYSRVEQFF
TRBV7-9	.	TRBJ2-2	.	TGTGCCAGCAGGCCAACTAGCAACCGAGGGGACACCGGGGAGCTGTTTTTT	CASRPTSNRGDTGELFF
TRBV20-1	TRBD2	TRBJ2-7	.	TGCAGTGCCCCATGGCGGACTAGCGGGAGCAGCGAGCAGTACTTC	CSAPWRTSGSSEQYF
TRBV20-1	TRBD2	TRBJ2-1	.	TGCAGTGGGACGTGGGCGGGAGCCTACAATGAGCAGTTCTTC	CSGTWAGAYNEQFF
TRBV7-8	TRBD2	TRBJ2-3	.	TGTGCCAGCAGCCGACGCGGGGGAGGAGATGCAGATACGCAGTATTTT	CASSRRGGGDADTQYF
TRBV28	TRBD1	TRBJ2-2	few	TGTGCCAGCAGGAACAGGGGTTTCACCGGGGAGCTGTTTTTT	CASRNRGFTGELFF
TRBV5-1	TRBD1	TRBJ2-3	few	TGCGCCAGCAGCTTGGACAGGGGGGTAGTAGATACGCAGTATTTT	CASSLDRGVVDTQYF
TRBV12-3/TRBV12-4	TRBD2	TRBJ2-7	few	TGTGCCAGCAGTTTTTTTAGACCTAGCGGGACTTACGAGCAGTACTTC	CASSFFRPSGTYEQYF
TRBV10-3	.	TRBJ2-3	.	TGTGCCATCAGTGATGTTAGCAGGTCGGACACAGATACGCAGTATTTT	CAISDVSRSDTDTQYF
TRBV27	TRBD2	TRBJ2-1	.	TGTGCCAGCAGTTCCGTTGGGTTAGCGGGGATTACCAATGAGCAGTTCTTC	CASSSVGLAGITNEQFF
TRBV4-3	.	TRBJ2-5	few	TGCGCCAGCAGCCAAGACAGGGGTGTGAAGGAGACCCAGTACTTC	CASSQDRGVKETQYF
TRBV20-1	.	TRBJ2-5	many	TGCAGTGCACAATACAGGGGACTGACCCAGTACTTC	CSAQYRGLTQYF
TRBV5-1	.	TRBJ2-3	.	TGCGCCAGCAGCAAGGAGGGACTGACCACAGATACGCAGTATTTT	CASSKEGLTTDTQYF
TRBV27	.	TRBJ2-5	.	TGTGCCAGCAGCCCATATGACAGGTTGGAGACCCAGTACTTC	CASSPYDRLETQYF
TRBV11-2	.	TRBJ2-7	.	TGTGCCAGCAGCTTAGCCCCTGGGGACCCTCGCGGGGAGCAGTACTTC	CASSLAPGDPRGEQYF
TRBV21-1	.	TRBJ2-6	few	TGTGCCAGCAGCAAAGGGACAGGAAACCACTCTGGGGCCAACGTCCTGACTTTC	CASSKGTGNHSGANVLTF
TRBV10-3	.	TRBJ1-3	.	TGTGCCATCAGATTCGACAGAATCTCTGGAAACACCATATATTTT	CAIRFDRISGNTIYF
TRBV7-8	.	TRBJ2-3	.	TGTGCCAGCAGCTTAGACCCGATGGATACGCAGTATTTT	CASSLDPMDTQYF
TRBV28	.	TRBJ1-5	.	TGTGCCAGCAGTTTTAGGACAGCCCGCAATCAGCCCCAGCATTTT	CASSFRTARNQPQHF
TRBV7-2	TRBD1	TRBJ1-4	.	TGTGCCAGCAGCATTGGTTCCGGGACAGGGCCGAATGAAAAACTGTTTTTT	CASSIGSGTGPNEKLFF
TRBV6-1	TRBD2	TRBJ2-1	few	TGTGCCAGCAGCCGCGGGGGGAGCTCCTACAATGAGCAGTTCTTC	CASSRGGSSYNEQFF
TRBV12-3/TRBV12-4	.	TRBJ1-2	few	TGTGCCACCCTACGGTCCGGGGGGGTCGGGGGCTACACCTTC	CATLRSGGVGGYTF
TRBV20-1	.	TRBJ2-3	few	TGCAGTGCTAGAGTCCCCGCTGGCACAGATACGCAGTATTTT	CSARVPAGTDTQYF
TRBV27	TRBD2	TRBJ2-7	many	TGTGCCAGCAGTCTGGGACTAGAATCCTACGAGCAGTACTTC	CASSLGLESYEQYF